Listed here are 17 T cell receptor beta chains from one sample, sequenced in a study of CD8+ T cells in alopecia areata (dated 2018 in TCRdb). The method was the immunoSEQ multiplex PCR assay. RNA was extracted from all samples and reverse transcribed into cDNA, which served as template for TCR sequencing. Drawn from immuneACCESS, this table holds only the in-frame rearrangements with V and J called that TCRdb kept. Clones are partly lost; checked studies trace under half to an unresolved V gene and leave the rest unexplained. The sample yields roughly 250,000 clones; under 70% were counted once. 1.2% of the sample is held by the ten biggest clonotypes. The time point label on this specimen signifies: baseline before oral tofacitinib. This material consisted of CD4+ T cells sorted from blood, taken at week 0. Source of these receptors: a human donor with alopecia areata.

In nucleotides, the CDR3 is TGTGCCTGGAGTAGGGTCACCTACAATGAGCAGTTCTTC. Its translation is CAWSRVTYNEQFF. The V call is TRBV30, the J call TRBJ2-1; D not certain. The CDR3 covers 13 residues. V lost 2 bases and J lost 2, with 7 bases in between. The germline V gene encodes CDR1 GTSNPN and CDR2 SVGIG (reference sequence).

This clone was picked up a small number of times. This chain uses TRBV7-9 with TRBJ2-5; D not certain. In germline, CDR1 is SEHNR, CDR2 FQNEAQ (reference sequence). Between the trimmed V and J ends, which lost 2 bases and 1 base, there was a span of 11 bases. The CDR3 spans 15 residues. The CDR3 nucleotides are TGTGCCAGCAGCTTATTTTCGACATCCCAAGAGACCCAGTACTTC. It specifies CASSLFSTSQETQYF.

This chain joins TRBV29-1 and TRBJ1-6; TRBD1 might be the D (5 bases). The V gene's germline CDR1 is SQVTM and CDR2 ANQGSEA. The CDR3 has 15 amino acids. V dropped 6 bases and J dropped 9 bases, with 21 bases sitting between them. DNA for the CDR3: TGCAGCGTCCAAAGAAGCAGGGAAAAAGGTTCACCCCTCCACTTT. It translates to CSVQRSREKGSPLHF.

The chain links TRBV7-9 to TRBJ1-1; no clear D gene. The CDR3 extends over 15 amino acids. V was cut by 1 base and J by 3 bases, with 12 bases left in between. The V gene's germline CDR1 is SEHNR and CDR2 FQNEAQ (reference sequence). As DNA, the CDR3 is TGTGCCAGCAGCTTAGAAGCGGGAGGGTACACTGAAGCTTTCTTT. This gives the protein CASSLEAGGYTEAFF.

The chain is built from TRBV9 and TRBJ2-5; 7 positions match TRBD2. The V gene's germline CDR1 is SGDLS and CDR2 YYNGEE. The V gene end was trimmed by 0 bases and the J gene end by 5 bases; junction bases not matched to a gene: 7. This CDR3 region has 15 residues. CDR3 region: CASSVASSGVETQYF. The CDR3 DNA reads TGTGCCAGCAGCGTAGCAAGCAGCGGGGTTGAGACCCAGTACTTC.

V and J are TRBV5-6 and TRBJ2-5; 11 bases match TRBD2. V shed 3 bases, J shed 5 bases, and the junction held 9 bases outside the gene matches. The germline V gene encodes CDR1 SGHDT and CDR2 YYEEEE. The CDR3 totals 16 residues. In nucleotides, the CDR3 is TGTGCCAGCAGCTCCCCGGGACTAGCGGTTGCCGAGACCCAGTACTTC. This encodes CASSSPGLAVAETQYF.

This clone was picked up a small number of times. J is TRBJ1-2 and V is TRBV6-5, with 7 bases that match TRBD1. The CDR3 contains 14 residues. Trimming removed 7 bases from V and 7 bases from J; junction bases left unmatched: 12. Germline V gene data show CDR1 as MNHEY and CDR2 as SVGAGI. CDR3 loop: CASNPGQPGRGYTF. Written as DNA, the CDR3 is TGTGCCAGCAATCCGGGACAGCCGGGGCGTGGCTACACCTTC.

This clone was seen a single time. The V and J genes are TRBV15 and TRBJ1-2; 9 bases align to TRBD1. Germline V gives CDR1 LNHNV, CDR2 YYDKDF (reference sequence). Unmatched junction bases numbered 9, after V lost 3 bases and J lost 7 bases. The CDR3 spans 15 residues. The CDR3 sequence: CATSRRGTGLSGYTF. For the CDR3, the DNA is TGTGCCACCAGCAGGAGGGGGACAGGGCTTAGTGGCTACACCTTC.

The chain recombines TRBV7-2 with TRBJ2-1; tentatively, D is TRBD1 or TRBD2 (6 bases each). Germline V lookup: CDR1 SGHTA, CDR2 FQGNSA. V was shortened by 8 bases and J by 0 bases, with 11 bases between the two germline ends. CDR3 length equals 14 residues. The DNA for the CDR3 is TGTGCCAGCGGGGGGCCGAGCTCCTACAATGAGCAGTTCTTC. Translated, it gives CASGGPSSYNEQFF.

Turning to this clone: Other DNA sequences in this sample translate to the same CDR3. J is TRBJ2-5 and V is TRBV7-9, with D unresolved. This CDR3 comprises 11 residues. Germline lookup yields CDR1 SEHNR and CDR2 FQNEAQ (reference sequence). Trimming stripped 4 bases from V and 2 bases from J, with 2 bases between. CDR3 sequence: CASSSQETQYF. The CDR3 nucleotides read TGTGCCAGCAGCTCACAAGAGACCCAGTACTTC.

V is TRBV29-1 and J is TRBJ1-5; D gene unclear. V was trimmed by 4 bases and J by 6 bases, leaving 16 bases between them. CDR1 and CDR2 from the germline V gene are SQVTM and ANQGSEA. The CDR3 runs 14 residues. The chain's CDR3 is CSVGFPHHVQPQHF. CDR3 nucleotide sequence: TGCAGCGTTGGGTTCCCCCACCACGTTCAGCCCCAGCATTTT.

This rearrangement joins TRBV5-1 to TRBJ2-3, with 9 bases fitting TRBD2. The CDR3 is 14 amino acids. With V trimmed by 5 bases and J by 3 bases, 4 bases remained unmatched. CDR1 and CDR2 (germline): SGHRS, YFSETQ. CDR3 DNA: TGCGCCAGCAGGGGTAGCGGGGGAACAGATACGCAGTATTTT. This gives the protein CASRGSGGTDTQYF.

The V and J genes are TRBV5-1 and TRBJ2-6; the D gene is possibly TRBD2 (6 bases). Germline lookup yields CDR1 SGHRS and CDR2 YFSETQ. With 7 bases removed from V and 4 bases from J, the gap between germline ends came to 15 bases. This CDR3 is 15 amino acids long. The CDR3 sequence: CASDLGGLGANVLTF. The CDR3 DNA follows: TGCGCCAGCGATCTCGGGGGTTTAGGGGCCAACGTCCTGACTTTC. Supplemented by reference TRBV5-1 and TRBJ2-6, the full variable domain reads KAGVTQTPRYLIKTRGQQVTLSCSPISGHRSVSWYQQTPGQGLQFLFEYFSETQRNKGNFPGRFSGRQFSNSRSEMNVSTLELGDSALYLCASDLGGLGANVLTFGAGSRLTVL.

This clone came up once. The J gene is TRBJ2-6, the V gene TRBV9; weak D call: TRBD2 (7 bases). Germline V CDR1 and CDR2: SGDLS, YYNGEE. The CDR3 is 16 residues long. Trimming took 3 bases from V and 3 from J, leaving 13 bases between them. This chain's CDR3 is CASSARGGLGANVLTF. CDR3 DNA sequence: TGTGCCAGCAGCGCGAGGGGGGGCCTTGGGGCCAACGTCCTGACTTTC.

This sequence joins TRBV25-1 and TRBJ2-5, with TRBD2 as a possible D gene (5 bases). The CDR3 totals 14 residues. Germline assignment: CDR1 MGHDK and CDR2 SYGVNS. V was shortened by 4 bases and J by 5 bases, with 14 bases between the two germline ends. The CDR3 sequence: CASSGLAGKETQYF. The CDR3 coding sequence is TGTGCCAGCAGTGGCCTAGCTGGGAAGGAGACCCAGTACTTC.

The rearrangement joins TRBV2 to TRBJ2-7; D ambiguous. V was clipped by 0 bases and J by 4 bases, with 10 bases between them. The V gene's germline CDR1 is SNHLY and CDR2 FYNNEI. The CDR3 has 14 residues. CDR3 sequence: CASSEALSYYEQYF. CDR3 DNA sequence: TGTGCCAGCAGTGAAGCTCTCAGTTATTACGAGCAGTACTTC.

This clone occurred a few times. Additional DNA sequences in this sample encode the identical CDR3. V and J are TRBV6-5 and TRBJ1-2; TRBD1 aligns across 8 bases. The CDR3 consists of 14 residues. Germline lookup yields CDR1 MNHEY and CDR2 SVGAGI. The trim removed 5 bases at V and 3 bases at J, leaving 5 bases unmatched. The CDR3 protein is CASSPRGRDYGYTF. The CDR3 DNA is TGTGCCAGCAGTCCCAGGGGGCGCGACTATGGCTACACCTTC.